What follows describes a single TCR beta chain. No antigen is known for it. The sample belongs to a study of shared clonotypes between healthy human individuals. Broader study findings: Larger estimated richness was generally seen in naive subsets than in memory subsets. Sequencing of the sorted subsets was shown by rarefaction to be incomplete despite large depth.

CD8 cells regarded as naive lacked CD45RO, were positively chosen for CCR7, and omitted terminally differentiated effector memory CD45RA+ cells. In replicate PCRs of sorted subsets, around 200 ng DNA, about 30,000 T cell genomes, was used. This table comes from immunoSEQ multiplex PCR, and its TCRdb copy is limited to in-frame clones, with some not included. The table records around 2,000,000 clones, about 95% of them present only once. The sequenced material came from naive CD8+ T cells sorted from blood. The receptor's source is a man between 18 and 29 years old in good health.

The CDR3 sequence: CASSYGRGLNQPQHF. CDR3 nucleotide sequence: TGTGCCAGCAGTTATGGGAGGGGGCTCAATCAGCCCCAGCATTTT. The V and J genes are TRBV6-6 and TRBJ1-5; 7 positions agree with TRBD1. Germline CDR1 MNHNY, CDR2 SVGAGI (reference sequence). Germline trimming cut 3 bases from V and 3 bases from J; bases unmatched to any gene: 5. There are 15 residues in the CDR3.